The next 23 T cell receptor beta chains were all read from a single sample in a study of blood T cell repertoires in COVID-19. Here immunoSEQ multiplex PCR was the method, and the copy in TCRdb shows in-frame clones only, minus some. The profile shows roughly 87,000 clones, approximately 71% of them singletons. Sequenced input: peripheral blood. The receptors were gathered from a woman aged 45-59 years with acute or convalescent COVID-19.

The gene calls are TRBV5-1 and TRBJ2-7; perhaps TRBD2 as D (6 bases). The germline V gene has CDR1 SGHRS and CDR2 YFSETQ. Trimming pared 4 bases from V and 5 bases from J, leaving 22 bases between. The CDR3 has 16 residues. The CDR3 DNA reads as TGCGCCAGCAGCGGGGGAGGTGGAGGGGCTAGCCACGAGCAGTACTTC. This gives the protein CASSGGGGGASHEQYF.

The chain has TRBV25-1 and TRBJ2-3; maybe TRBD1 (6 bases). The ends were cut back, 4 bases at V and 4 bases at J, with 18 bases in the middle. The CDR3 sequence is 16 residues long. Germline CDR1 and CDR2: MGHDK and SYGVNS. The CDR3 is CASSARPSQGSDTQYF. The CDR3 DNA is TGTGCCAGCAGTGCTCGCCCGTCTCAGGGGTCAGATACGCAGTATTTT.

This clone was recorded only once. The rearrangement joins TRBV6-1 to TRBJ2-7, with TRBD1 as a possible D gene (6 bases). The CDR3 is 17 residues long. V lost 4 bases and J lost 2, with 21 bases in between. Germline assignment: CDR1 MNHNS and CDR2 SASEGT. This CDR3 reads CASSAYLGYRAPYEQYF. The CDR3 nucleotides are TGTGCCAGCAGTGCCTATCTCGGGTACAGGGCCCCCTACGAGCAGTACTTC.

The rearrangement uses TRBV2 and TRBJ2-7; a possible D gene is TRBD1 (5 bases). CDR3 length: 14 residues. Germline V lookup: CDR1 SNHLY, CDR2 FYNNEI. The ends were cut back, 3 bases at V and 2 bases at J, with 11 bases in the middle. CDR3 sequence: CASSDGARAYEQYF. The CDR3 nucleotides are TGTGCCAGCAGTGATGGGGCCAGGGCCTACGAGCAGTACTTC.

The chain employs TRBV6-5 and TRBJ1-2; TRBD1 might be the D (6 bases). Germline V CDR1 and CDR2: MNHEY, SVGAGI. The CDR3 is 12 residues long. Trimming took off 4 bases at V and 6 bases at J, with 9 bases between the two ends. The DNA of the CDR3 is TGTGCCAGCAGTTTACAGGGCAATGGCTACACCTTC. The encoded protein is CASSLQGNGYTF.

CDR3 loop: CASRSQAGVPWGYTF. DNA of the CDR3: TGTGCCAGCAGGTCCCAGGCGGGGGTTCCTTGGGGCTACACCTTC. The chain joins TRBV2 to TRBJ1-2, with D possibly matching TRBD1 (5 bases). The germline gives CDR1 SNHLY, CDR2 FYNNEI. The CDR3 runs to 15 residues. Trimming took off 6 bases at V and 8 bases at J, with 22 bases between the two ends. Looking up the rest from reference TRBV2 and TRBJ1-2 gives the full variable domain: EPEVTQTPSHQVTQMGQEVILRCVPISNHLYFYWYRQILGQKVEFLVSFYNNEISEKSEIFDDQFSVERPDGSNFTLKIRSTKLEDSAMYFCASRSQAGVPWGYTFGSGTRLTVV.

The chain couples TRBV30 to TRBJ1-6, with D maybe TRBD1 (6 bases). V lost 5 bases to trimming and J lost 3 bases, with 17 bases between them. The CDR3 sequence is 16 residues long. Germline loops: CDR1 GTSNPN, CDR2 SVGIG (reference sequence). The CDR3 bases are TGTGCCTGGGGCCACGGACAGTACCGCTATAATTCACCCCTCCACTTT. Translation gives CAWGHGQYRYNSPLHF.

This sequence joins TRBV4-2 and TRBJ1-4, with TRBD1 as a possible D gene (5 bases). Germline CDR1 and CDR2: LGHNA and YNFKEQ. The V gene lost 0 bases and the J gene lost 7 bases, with 15 bases spanning the gap. The CDR3 sequence is 16 residues long. This CDR3 is CASSQDYSRVGEKLFF. The CDR3 nucleotides are TGTGCCAGCAGCCAAGATTATTCCAGGGTGGGTGAAAAACTGTTTTTT.

The V gene is TRBV5-4, the J gene TRBJ2-3; 9 nucleotides align to TRBD2. The CDR3 totals 16 residues. Per germline, CDR1 SGHNT and CDR2 YYREEE (reference sequence). V lost 6 bases, J lost 0 bases, and 8 bases stayed unmatched. The CDR3 nucleotides are TGTGCCAGCAACGTCGGACTAGCGCCAAGCACAGATACGCAGTATTTT. Its translation is CASNVGLAPSTDTQYF.

The chain recombines TRBV6-5 with TRBJ2-7; TRBD2 matches at 7 bases. Losses at the gene ends were 2 bases for V and 4 bases for J; bases not matched to a gene: 2. CDR1 and CDR2 (germline): MNHEY, SVGAGI. The length of the CDR3 is 13 residues. CDR3 sequence: CASSYPGGYEQYF. The CDR3 DNA reads as TGTGCCAGCAGTTACCCCGGGGGGTACGAGCAGTACTTC.

V is TRBV10-3 and J is TRBJ1-2; D is perhaps TRBD1 (6 bases). Trimming left V 0 bases short and J 1 base short, with 12 bases between. The germline CDR1 and CDR2 sequences are ENHRY and SYGVKD. This CDR3 comprises 16 residues. The CDR3 region is CAISESLTGNNYGYTF. The CDR3 DNA is TGTGCCATCAGTGAGTCATTGACAGGCAATAACTATGGCTACACCTTC.

V is TRBV29-1 and J is TRBJ1-2; TRBD1 aligns across 9 bases. This CDR3 has 14 amino acids. CDR1 is SQVTM and CDR2 is ANQGSEA in the germline V gene. V shed 2 bases and J 6 bases; nucleotides not matched to a gene: 7. This chain's CDR3 is CSVESRGQGNGYTF. CDR3 in DNA: TGCAGCGTTGAATCCCGAGGACAGGGGAATGGCTACACCTTC.

The chain uses TRBV2 and TRBJ2-3, with TRBD1 matching over 7 bases. This CDR3 has 12 residues. J lost 9 bases, V lost 6 bases, and 6 bases had no gene match. The germline CDR1 and CDR2 sequences are SNHLY and FYNNEI. This CDR3 is CASSSGTATQYF. CDR3 nucleotides: TGTGCCAGCAGCTCCGGGACAGCCACGCAGTATTTT.

The rearrangement joins TRBV12-2 to TRBJ2-5; no DNA check was done on the table's D call, TRBD2. TRBV12-2 is reported as a pseudogene. This CDR3 comprises 16 residues. The CDR3 here is CASRLRPRGPQETQYF. The CDR3 nucleotides are TGTGCAAGTCGCCTTCGCCCGCGGGGGCCTCAAGAGACCCAGTACTTC.

The CDR3 is CASSFASSGTDTQYF. DNA of the CDR3: TGTGCCAGCAGCTTCGCTAGCAGCGGCACAGATACGCAGTATTTT. V and J are TRBV7-2 and TRBJ2-3; tentatively, D is TRBD2 (5 bases). The CDR3 extends over 15 amino acids. The V end was cut by 3 bases, the J end by 1 base, with 11 bases between. Germline loops: CDR1 SGHTA, CDR2 FQGNSA.

The chain joins TRBV5-1 to TRBJ2-7; 7 bases map to TRBD1. V lost 4 bases and J lost 0; bases outside the gene matches: 7. The CDR3 is 15 residues long. Germline V gives CDR1 SGHRS, CDR2 YFSETQ. The CDR3 region is CASSPRTGGSYEQYF. In DNA, the CDR3 is TGCGCCAGCAGCCCAAGGACAGGTGGCTCCTACGAGCAGTACTTC.

This clone came up once. V and J are TRBV25-1 and TRBJ1-3; D is unresolved. The V end lost 3 bases, the J end lost 3 bases, and 15 bases lay between the germline ends. Looked up from germline, CDR1 is MGHDK and CDR2 is SYGVNS. The CDR3 is made up of 16 amino acids. The DNA for the CDR3 is TGTGCCAGCAGTGATCGGCCTCCCTCGGGTGGAAACACCATATATTTT. Translated, it gives CASSDRPPSGGNTIYF.

The chain couples TRBV9 to TRBJ1-1, with TRBD1 identical over 7 bases. Germline CDR1 is SGDLS and CDR2 is YYNGEE. The CDR3 loop spans 13 amino acids. The V segment lost 3 bases and the J segment 4 bases; nucleotides outside the gene matches: 3. The CDR3 protein is CASSETGFTEAFF. CDR3 in DNA: TGTGCCAGCAGCGAGACAGGGTTCACTGAAGCTTTCTTT.

This clone was observed a handful of times. The J gene is TRBJ1-5, the V gene TRBV4-1; the D gene is possibly TRBD1 (5 bases). V shed 1 base and J shed 4 bases, with 20 bases lying between them. Germline CDR1 reads MGHRA; CDR2 reads YSYEKL. The CDR3 has 18 residues. In nucleotides, the CDR3 is TGCGCCAGCAGCCAAGTGGGGGGGAGAGGATCCGGGAATCAGCCCCAGCATTTT. Its translation: CASSQVGGRGSGNQPQHF.

The genes are TRBV27 and TRBJ2-7; D is undetermined. Between the trimmed V and J ends, which lost 3 bases and 2 bases, there was a span of 11 bases. The length of the CDR3 is 14 residues. Germline CDR1 and CDR2: MNHEY and SMNVEV (reference sequence). The CDR3 spells CASSFLGGPYEQYF. CDR3 nucleotide sequence: TGTGCCAGCAGTTTCCTCGGCGGCCCCTACGAGCAGTACTTC.

V gene TRBV6-5 combines with J gene TRBJ1-2; D ambiguous. CDR1 MNHEY and CDR2 SVGAGI come from the germline V gene. Trimming left V 4 bases short and J 6 bases short, with 12 bases between. The CDR3 has 13 residues. The CDR3 here is CASSSSAENGYTF. In nucleotides, the CDR3 is TGTGCCAGCAGTTCCAGCGCCGAGAATGGCTACACCTTC.

The chain has TRBV27 and TRBJ1-6; D gene ambiguous. CDR1 is MNHEY and CDR2 is SMNVEV in the germline V gene (reference sequence). This CDR3 spans 15 amino acids. V lost 5 bases, J lost 10 bases, and 18 bases lay in between. This chain's CDR3 is CASSLRVESGSPLHF. The CDR3 DNA is TGTGCCAGCAGTCTTCGGGTGGAAAGCGGCTCACCCCTCCACTTT.

This rearrangement joins TRBV18 to TRBJ1-1; TRBD1 is a possible D gene (5 bases). The length of the CDR3 is 14 residues. V lost 3 bases and J 0 bases, leaving 8 bases between the germline ends. In germline, CDR1 is KGHSH, CDR2 LQKENI. CDR3 coding DNA: TGTGCCAGCTCACCGGAGGGACTGAACACTGAAGCTTTCTTT. Amino acid sequence: CASSPEGLNTEAFF.